This T cell receptor (beta chain) was captured by sequencing in a study of blood T cells in healthy people across ages (dated by TCRdb to between 2014 and 2016). With regard to the full study: In model experiments, template switching captured roughly one uniquely barcoded TCR beta cDNA molecule for every two T cells. The study measured age-related changes in TCR beta repertoire diversity using deep sequencing normalized with unique cDNA molecular identifiers. The donors were split into four age groups: young (average 16 years), middle-aged (more than 35), aged (roughly 68) and long-lived (over 80). To avoid experimental bias, donors of different ages were distributed randomly across sequencing lanes. The study analyzed two additional independent replicas of 1 million unique cDNA reads from the same blood draw for two donors, one aged 18 to 30 and one aged 80 or older.

Receptors were amplified or captured by 5' RACE. Sequenced using an Illumina HiSeq 2500. The second PCR ran for roughly 7 to 12 cycles and used a J-beta primer mix along with a sample-barcoded 5' primer. A unique molecular identifier was introduced onto each TCR beta cDNA molecule by a template-switch 5' adaptor carrying 12 random nucleotides. Each sample yielded at least 2.5 million CDR3-containing paired-end reads. The Mint cDNA synthesis kit, primed by a TRBC-specific oligonucleotide, was used to synthesize first-strand cDNA from all RNA. After uracil-DNA glycosylase treatment, a first 18-cycle PCR used universal primers M1SS and BC2_uni_R on all cDNA. The published analysis was carried out like this. For normalization, 1 million high-quality reads, each with a distinct molecular identifier, were randomly selected from each sample. Instead of being binned into consensus sequences, reads that shared molecular identifiers were thrown out. MiTCR, set to a Q25 quality threshold and the strictest error-elimination algorithm, was used for CDR3 identification, clonotype clustering and error correction. A nonparametric unseen species model using Euler transformation provided a lower-bound estimate of total TCR beta diversity. The public reads were reprocessed in TCRdb via fastp at Q25 and MiXCR, keeping in-frame beta chains. Each entry merges the rows of one CDR3 protein and shows their most common DNA and genes. The V and J calls reflect TCRdb's pipeline rather than the authors' work. Within this sample are hundreds of thousands of distinct CDR3 sequences, with 40% to 65% of them counted one time only. The ten most abundant clones make up about 42% of the sample.

Systemically healthy Caucasian individuals from Russia, 39 in total and aged about 6 to 95 years, were included as donors. Roughly 11 milliliters of peripheral blood were drawn from each donor into EDTA-treated Vacutainer tubes. Ficoll-Paque density-gradient centrifugation was used to isolate PBMCs, with at least 6.5 million obtained per sample. Total RNA, at least 6 micrograms per sample, was extracted from PBMCs with Trizol reagent. Naive CD45RAhigh/CD27high T cell percentages were measured by flow cytometry on a PBMC aliquot from every donor. The paper as a whole reports these results and caveats: The percentage of naive T cells measured by flow cytometry correlated strongly with observed TCR beta diversity. Estimates of total diversity based on one million sequenced T cells were regarded as lower bounds and as underestimates. Compared with the aged group, more naive CD4+ T cells, fewer expanded clones and increased TCR diversity were shown by the long-lived group, suggesting age selection. Because the CMV infection status of the donors was unknown, age-related changes in expanded clonotypes may potentially have been confounded. Observed TCR beta diversity per million T cells fell roughly linearly with age, and a significant reduction was already apparent by age around 44. Conclusive comparison of naive and antigen-experienced compartments was prevented by the profiling of bulk unsorted PBMCs.

This clonotype was counted once. What antigen it recognizes has not been identified. No per-base quality is available; no much larger clone lies one base away. One read alone makes for weak evidence. CDR1 and CDR2 are drawn from the germline V gene: SNHLY, FYNNEI. V lost 3 bases and J lost 13 bases; the stretch between them is 19 bases long. The CDR3, from cysteine to phenylalanine, totals 14 residues. Kept here is only the CDR3 DNA, which spans 42 bases and is read in frame from base 1. The clonotype was recovered from a man older than 75 in good health. The V and J genes are TRBV2 and TRBJ2-1; 8 matching bases give a weak D call of TRBD1. Material: blood. Here is the DNA: TGTGCCAGCAGTGACGGACAGGGAGGGGAGACCCAGTTCTTC. Its protein reads: CASSDGQGGETQFF.